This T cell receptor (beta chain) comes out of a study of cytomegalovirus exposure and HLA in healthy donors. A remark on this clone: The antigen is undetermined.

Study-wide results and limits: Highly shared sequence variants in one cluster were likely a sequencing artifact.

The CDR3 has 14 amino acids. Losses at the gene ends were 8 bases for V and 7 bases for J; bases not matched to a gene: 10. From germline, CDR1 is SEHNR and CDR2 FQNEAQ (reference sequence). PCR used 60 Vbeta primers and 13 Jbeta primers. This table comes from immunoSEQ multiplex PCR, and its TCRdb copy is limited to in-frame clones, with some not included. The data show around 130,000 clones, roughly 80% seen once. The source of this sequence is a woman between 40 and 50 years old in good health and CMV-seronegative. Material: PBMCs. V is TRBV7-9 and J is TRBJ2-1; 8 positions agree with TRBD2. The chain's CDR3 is CASLGPSGGNEQFF. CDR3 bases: TGTGCCAGCCTCGGCCCCTCGGGGGGGAATGAGCAGTTCTTC.